The 5 T cell receptor beta chains below come from one sample, sequenced in a study of response to subunit inactivated influenza vaccine. TCRdb reprocessed the RT-PCR reads with MiXCR, giving one entry per CDR3 protein. This sample has 610,000 or so distinct CDR3 sequences, with 14% found just once. Here the sequenced sample was PBMCs from blood, taken about 12 days after vaccination. The source is a man aged 45 to 65 who received an inactivated influenza vaccine.

A few counts support this clonotype. This rearrangement joins TRBV10-3 to TRBJ2-1; TRBD2 matches 9 bases. The CDR3 consists of 16 residues. Per germline, CDR1 ENHRY and CDR2 SYGVKD. V lost 4 bases, J lost 5 bases, and 9 bases stayed unmatched. The CDR3 spells CAISVRSGRSDNEQFF. The CDR3 DNA reads TGTGCCATCAGTGTCCGGAGCGGGAGGTCGGACAATGAGCAGTTCTTC.

In regard to this clonotype: A much larger clone differs by one base, so this may be a read error. The chain couples TRBV19 to TRBJ2-7; D is unresolved. The germline V gene encodes CDR1 LNHDA and CDR2 SQIVND (reference sequence). The CDR3 runs to 11 residues. The CDR3 here is CASSGFYEQCF. CDR3 DNA sequence: TGTGCCAGTAGTGGATTTTACGAGCAGTGCTTC.

V is TRBV6-5 and J is TRBJ1-4, with D possibly being TRBD1 (6 bases). The V end lost 2 bases, the J end lost 2 bases, and 9 bases lay between the germline ends. Germline loops: CDR1 MNHEY, CDR2 SVGAGI. This CDR3 contains 15 residues. CDR3: CASSYGGATNEKLFF. The CDR3 coding sequence is TGTGCCAGCAGTTACGGGGGGGCCACTAATGAAAAACTGTTTTTT.

J is TRBJ2-3 and V is TRBV20-1; 8 nucleotides agree with TRBD2. This CDR3 has 13 amino acids. From germline, CDR1 is DFQATT and CDR2 SNEGSKA (reference sequence). The V segment lost 6 bases and the J segment 7 bases; nucleotides outside the gene matches: 9. The CDR3 sequence is CSAQRGGQNTQYF. The CDR3 region has the DNA TGCAGTGCCCAACGGGGGGGCCAAAATACGCAGTATTTT.

The V call is TRBV11-3, the J call TRBJ2-7; 9 bases match TRBD2. Per the germline V gene, CDR1 is SGHNT and CDR2 is YENEEA. The ends lost 4 bases at V and 2 bases at J; junction bases unmatched: 3. This CDR3 is 14 amino acids long. CDR3: CASSSASGAYEQYF. DNA of the CDR3: TGTGCCAGCAGCTCGGCTAGCGGGGCCTACGAGCAGTACTTC.